This T cell receptor (beta chain) appears in the sequencing data of a study of T-cell reconstitution after alpha-beta-depleted transplantation in children. A remark on this clonotype: The antigen remains undetermined.

Study-level points and caveats: The authors attributed T-cell counts and diversity one year after transplant mostly to newly produced T cells.

Germline V lookup: CDR1 SGDLS, CDR2 YYNGEE. The CDR3 extends over 14 amino acids. V lost 7 bases to trimming and J lost 0 bases, with 11 bases between them. The library targeted TCRbeta and was prepared with unique molecular identifiers. Each CDR3 protein is one row after TCRdb ran MiXCR on the PCR reads. Of 700,000 to 950,000 distinct CDR3 sequences listed, roughly 15% are singletons. The chain joins TRBV9 to TRBJ2-1; D is ambiguous. Here the sequenced sample was PBMCs, mostly from graft donor cells, taken 360 days after TCRalphabeta/CD19-depleted stem cell transplant. The sequence came from a male patient under 18 who had a stem cell transplant for acute lymphoblastic leukemia, so the T cells may come from the graft donor. DNA for the CDR3: TGTGCCAGCGGTCTCGTAAGCTCCTACAATGAGCAGTTCTTC. Its translation: CASGLVSSYNEQFF.